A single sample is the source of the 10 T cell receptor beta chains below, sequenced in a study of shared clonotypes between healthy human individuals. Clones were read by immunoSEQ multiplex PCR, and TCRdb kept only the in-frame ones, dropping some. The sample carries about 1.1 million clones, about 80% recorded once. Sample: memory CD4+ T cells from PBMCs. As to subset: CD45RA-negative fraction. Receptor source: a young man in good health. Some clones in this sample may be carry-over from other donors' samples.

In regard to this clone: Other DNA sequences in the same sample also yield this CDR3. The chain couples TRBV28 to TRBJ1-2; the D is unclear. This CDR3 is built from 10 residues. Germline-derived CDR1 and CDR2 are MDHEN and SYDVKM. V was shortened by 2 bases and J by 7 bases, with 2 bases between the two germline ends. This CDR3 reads CASSLSGYTF. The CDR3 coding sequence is TGTGCCAGCAGTTTAAGTGGCTACACCTTC.

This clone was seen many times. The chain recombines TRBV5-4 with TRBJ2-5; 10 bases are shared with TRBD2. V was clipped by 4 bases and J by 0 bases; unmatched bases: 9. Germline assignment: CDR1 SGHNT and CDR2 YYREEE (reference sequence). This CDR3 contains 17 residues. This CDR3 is CASSRWGLASYQETQYF. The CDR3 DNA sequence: TGTGCCAGCAGCAGGTGGGGACTAGCGTCGTACCAAGAGACCCAGTACTTC.

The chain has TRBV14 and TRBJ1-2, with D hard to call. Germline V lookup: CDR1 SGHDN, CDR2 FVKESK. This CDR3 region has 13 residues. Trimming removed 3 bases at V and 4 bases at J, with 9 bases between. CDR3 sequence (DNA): TGTGCCAGCAGCCAGATGCCCCCCTATGGCTACACCTTC. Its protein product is CASSQMPPYGYTF.

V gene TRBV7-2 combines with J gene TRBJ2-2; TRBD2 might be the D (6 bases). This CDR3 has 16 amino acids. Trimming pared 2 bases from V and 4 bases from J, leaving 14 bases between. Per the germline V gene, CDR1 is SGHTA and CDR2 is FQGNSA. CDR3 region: CASSLRREFSTGELFF. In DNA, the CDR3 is TGTGCCAGCAGCTTAAGACGGGAGTTTAGCACCGGGGAGCTGTTTTTT.

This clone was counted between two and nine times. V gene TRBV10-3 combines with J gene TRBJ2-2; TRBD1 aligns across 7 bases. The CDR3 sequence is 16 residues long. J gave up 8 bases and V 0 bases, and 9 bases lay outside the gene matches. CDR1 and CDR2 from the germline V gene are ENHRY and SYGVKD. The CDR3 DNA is TGTGCCATCAGTGAGTCTACCGGGACAGCTTCTGGGGAGCTGTTTTTT. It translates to CAISESTGTASGELFF.

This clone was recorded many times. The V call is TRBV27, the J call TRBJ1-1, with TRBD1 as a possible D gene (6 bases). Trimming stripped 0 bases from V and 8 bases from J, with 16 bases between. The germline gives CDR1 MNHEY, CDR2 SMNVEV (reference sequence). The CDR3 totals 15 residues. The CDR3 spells CASSLSGAGKREAFF. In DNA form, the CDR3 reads TGTGCCAGCAGTTTATCGGGGGCGGGGAAACGGGAAGCTTTCTTT.

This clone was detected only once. The CDR3 nucleotides are TGCACCAGCAGCCCTTTGACTAGCGGGAGTTGGCGCGAGCAGTTCTTC. It codes for CTSSPLTSGSWREQFF. The V call is TRBV1, the J call TRBJ2-1; TRBD2, the D gene given by the table, was not confirmed from the DNA. TRBV1 is reported as a pseudogene. The CDR3 covers 16 residues.

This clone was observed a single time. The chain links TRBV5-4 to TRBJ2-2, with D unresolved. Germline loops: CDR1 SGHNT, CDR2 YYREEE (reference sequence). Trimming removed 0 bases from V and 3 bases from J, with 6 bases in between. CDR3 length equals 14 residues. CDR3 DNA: TGTGCCAGCAGCTTGGACAGTCACACCGGGGAGCTGTTTTTT. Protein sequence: CASSLDSHTGELFF.

CDR3 in DNA: TGTGCCAGCAGCGGGACTAGCGGGAGGGCCACGGTGGAGACCCAGTACTTC. Translated, it gives CASSGTSGRATVETQYF. The chain carries TRBV14 and TRBJ2-5; 16 bases map to TRBD2. There are 17 residues in the CDR3. CDR1 and CDR2 (germline): SGHDN, FVKESK. V shed 5 bases and J 5 bases; nucleotides not matched to a gene: 8.

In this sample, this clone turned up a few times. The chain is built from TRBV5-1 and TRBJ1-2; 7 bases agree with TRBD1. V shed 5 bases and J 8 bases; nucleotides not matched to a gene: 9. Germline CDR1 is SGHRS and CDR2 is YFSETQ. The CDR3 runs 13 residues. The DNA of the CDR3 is TGCGCCAGCAGAGAGACAGGGATCGGCGGCTACACCTTC. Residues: CASRETGIGGYTF.